The 5 T cell receptor beta chains in this list originate from one sample, sequenced in a study of PD-1 blockade in classical Hodgkin lymphoma. Following autologous stem cell transplantation, relapse occurred in every patient, and exposure to brentuximab vedotin varied. Sequencing used immunoSEQ multiplex PCR; TCRdb keeps in-frame clones, though not all of them. The profile shows over 50,000 clones, approximately 81% of them singletons. The source material was peripheral blood mononuclear cells (PBMCs), sampled at baseline. The source of these receptors is a human donor with classical Hodgkin lymphoma.

The chain is built from TRBV19 and TRBJ2-2, with 8 bases matching TRBD2. Germline V gives CDR1 LNHDA, CDR2 SQIVND (reference sequence). The CDR3 totals 15 residues. V was pared by 6 bases and J by 7 bases, with 10 bases of the junction left unmatched. The CDR3 reads CASRWGAGAGGELFF. The CDR3 DNA is TGTGCCAGTAGATGGGGAGCGGGAGCCGGCGGGGAGCTGTTTTTT.

The rearrangement links TRBV21-1 to TRBJ1-2. TRBV21-1 is annotated as a pseudogene. This CDR3 region has 11 residues. CDR3 sequence reads: CASSAPVCYTF. CDR3 DNA sequence: TGTGCCAGCAGCGCTCCGGTTTGCTACACCTTC.

This rearrangement joins TRBV21-1 to TRBJ2-3; the DNA was not used to check the table's D call, TRBD1. TRBV21-1 is termed a pseudogene. This CDR3 spans 16 amino acids. This CDR3 reads CASNTRPTGSTDTQYF. DNA for the CDR3: TGTGCCAGCAATACGCGACCGACAGGGAGCACAGATACGCAGTATTTT.

The table lists this clone with a count of one. This chain connects TRBV5-4 to TRBJ2-5; 7 bases fit TRBD1. Germline-derived CDR1 and CDR2 are SGHNT and YYREEE (reference sequence). V lost 6 bases and J lost 0; bases outside the gene matches: 5. The CDR3 extends over 14 amino acids. CDR3 DNA: TGTGCCAGCAAGGCAGGGGGATACCAAGAGACCCAGTACTTC. This gives the protein CASKAGGYQETQYF.

The chain links TRBV6-6 to TRBJ1-2, with D possibly matching TRBD1 (6 bases). Trimming shortened V by 2 bases and J by 4 bases, and 11 bases separated the two germline ends. There are 14 residues in the CDR3. The germline gives CDR1 MNHNY, CDR2 SVGAGI (reference sequence). Here the CDR3 DNA reads TGTGCCAGCAGTTACGGGGGGGGCGGCTATGGCTACACCTTC. Translated: CASSYGGGGYGYTF.